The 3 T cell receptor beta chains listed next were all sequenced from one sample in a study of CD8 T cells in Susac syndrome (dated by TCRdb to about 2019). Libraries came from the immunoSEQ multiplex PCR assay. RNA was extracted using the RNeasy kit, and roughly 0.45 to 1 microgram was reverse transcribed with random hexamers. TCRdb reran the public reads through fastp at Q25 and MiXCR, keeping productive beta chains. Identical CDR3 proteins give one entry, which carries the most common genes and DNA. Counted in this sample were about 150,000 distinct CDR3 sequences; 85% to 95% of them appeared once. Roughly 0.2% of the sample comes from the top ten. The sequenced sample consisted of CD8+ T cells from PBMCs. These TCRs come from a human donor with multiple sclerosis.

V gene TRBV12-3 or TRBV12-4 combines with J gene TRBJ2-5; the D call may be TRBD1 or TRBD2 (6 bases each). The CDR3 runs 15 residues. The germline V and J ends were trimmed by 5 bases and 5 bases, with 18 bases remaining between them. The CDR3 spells CASSPPMGGPETQYF. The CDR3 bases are TGTGCCAGCAGTCCCCCGATGGGGGGCCCGGAGACCCAGTACTTC.

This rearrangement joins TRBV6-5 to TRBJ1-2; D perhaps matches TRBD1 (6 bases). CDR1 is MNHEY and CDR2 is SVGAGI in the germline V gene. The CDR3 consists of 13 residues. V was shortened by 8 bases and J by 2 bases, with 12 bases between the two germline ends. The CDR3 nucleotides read TGTGCCAGCCAGAAGGGGGGCAACTATGGCTACACCTTC. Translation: CASQKGGNYGYTF.

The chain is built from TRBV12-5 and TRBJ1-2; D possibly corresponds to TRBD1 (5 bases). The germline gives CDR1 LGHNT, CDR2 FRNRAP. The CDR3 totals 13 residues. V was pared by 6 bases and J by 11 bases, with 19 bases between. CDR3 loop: CASGPNWDAAYTF. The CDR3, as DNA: TGTGCTAGTGGCCCCAACTGGGACGCCGCTTACACCTTC.